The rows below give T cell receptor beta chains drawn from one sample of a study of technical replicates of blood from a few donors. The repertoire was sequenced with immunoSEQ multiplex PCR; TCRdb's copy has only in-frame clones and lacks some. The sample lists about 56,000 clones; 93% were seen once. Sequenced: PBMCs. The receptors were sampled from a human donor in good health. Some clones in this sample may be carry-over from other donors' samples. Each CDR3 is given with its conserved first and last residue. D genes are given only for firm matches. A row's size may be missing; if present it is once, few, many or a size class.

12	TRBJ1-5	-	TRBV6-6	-	CASSGQPQPQHF	TGTGCCAGCAGCGGACAGCCCCAGCCCCAGCATTTT
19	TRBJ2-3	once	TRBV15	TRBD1	CATSRTLGTVRGVTDTQYF	TGTGCCACCAGCAGAACCCTTGGGACAGTCAGGGGAGTGACAGATACGCAGTATTTT
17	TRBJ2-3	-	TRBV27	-	CASSSRRSRSSTDTQYF	TGTGCCAGCAGTTCGAGGCGGTCCCGTTCTAGCACAGATACGCAGTATTTT
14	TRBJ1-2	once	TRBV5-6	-	CASSDQGYNYGYTF	TGTGCCAGCAGCGATCAGGGGTACAACTATGGCTACACCTTC
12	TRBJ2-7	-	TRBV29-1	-	CSVVDRIYEQYF	TGCAGCGTGGTAGACAGGATATACGAGCAGTACTTC
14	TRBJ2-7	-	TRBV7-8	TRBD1	CASSLYGTAYEQYF	TGTGCCAGCAGCTTATACGGGACAGCCTACGAGCAGTACTTC
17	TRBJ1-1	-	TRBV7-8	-	CASSRIGAGQLNPEAFF	TGTGCCAGCAGCCGTATCGGAGCAGGACAGCTGAACCCTGAAGCTTTCTTT
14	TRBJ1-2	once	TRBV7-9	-	CASSLFQGDSGYTF	TGTGCCAGCAGCTTATTCCAAGGGGACTCTGGCTACACCTTC
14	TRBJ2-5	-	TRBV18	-	CASSPPGRAETQYF	TGTGCCAGCTCACCACCGGGCAGGGCTGAGACCCAGTACTTC
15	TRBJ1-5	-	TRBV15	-	CATSRDKGLNQPQHF	TGTGCCACCAGCAGAGATAAGGGGTTAAATCAGCCCCAGCATTTT
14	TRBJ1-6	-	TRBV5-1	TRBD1	CASSPGQSNSPLHF	TGCGCCAGCAGCCCGGGACAGTCTAATTCACCCCTCCACTTT
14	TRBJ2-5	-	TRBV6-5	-	CASSYIDTQETQYF	TGTGCCAGCAGTTACATAGACACGCAAGAGACCCAGTACTTC
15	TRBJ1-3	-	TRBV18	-	CASSPRGGGRNTIYF	TGTGCCAGCTCACCCCGCGGTGGGGGCCGAAACACCATATATTTT
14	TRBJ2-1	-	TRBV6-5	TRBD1	CASRGTGTYSEQFF	TGTGCCAGCAGGGGGACAGGGACATACAGTGAGCAGTTCTTC
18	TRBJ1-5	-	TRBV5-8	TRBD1	CASSLIRSDRFVNQPQHF	TGTGCCAGCAGCTTGATCCGATCGGACAGGTTTGTAAATCAGCCCCAGCATTTT
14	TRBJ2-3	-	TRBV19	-	CASSIPSTGVTQYF	TGTGCCAGTAGTATCCCTTCAACCGGTGTCACGCAGTATTTT
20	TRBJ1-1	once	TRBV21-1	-	CASSQGRDRGPWGMNTEAFF	TGTGCCAGCAGCCAAGGCCGGGACAGGGGGCCTTGGGGCATGAACACTGAAGCTTTCTTT
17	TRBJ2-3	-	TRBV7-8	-	CASSSPHAVVGTDTQYF	TGTGCCAGCAGCTCCCCTCACGCGGTAGTTGGCACAGATACGCAGTATTTT
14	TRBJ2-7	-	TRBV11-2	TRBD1	CASTSDRVISEQYF	TGTGCCAGCACCAGTGACAGGGTAATAAGTGAGCAGTACTTC
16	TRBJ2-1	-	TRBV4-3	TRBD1	CASSQEGQGQYNEQFF	TGCGCCAGCAGCCAAGAGGGACAGGGGCAATACAATGAGCAGTTCTTC
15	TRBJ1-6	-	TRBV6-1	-	CASSGARRSQTPLHF	TGTGCCAGCAGTGGGGCACGGCGTAGTCAAACACCCCTCCACTTT
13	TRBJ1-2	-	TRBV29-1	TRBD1	CSVTPGQGVGYTF	TGCAGCGTTACACCGGGACAGGGCGTCGGCTACACCTTC
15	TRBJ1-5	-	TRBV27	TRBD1	CASSRGTALNQPQHF	TGTGCCAGCAGCAGAGGGACAGCTCTTAATCAGCCCCAGCATTTT
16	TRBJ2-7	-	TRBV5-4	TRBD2	CASSCAGLAESYEQYF	TGTGCCAGCAGCTGTGCGGGACTAGCAGAATCCTACGAGCAGTACTTC
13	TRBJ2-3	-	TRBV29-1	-	CSVETWGTDTQYF	TGCAGCGTTGAGACTTGGGGCACAGATACGCAGTATTTT
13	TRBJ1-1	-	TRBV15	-	CATSRDRQPEAFF	TGTGCCACCAGCAGAGATCGACAGCCTGAAGCTTTCTTT
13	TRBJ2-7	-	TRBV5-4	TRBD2	CASSLWGGYEQYF	TGTGCCAGCAGCTTGTGGGGGGGTTACGAGCAGTACTTC
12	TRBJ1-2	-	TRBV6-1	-	CASVTGDYGYTF	TGTGCCAGCGTGACAGGAGACTATGGCTACACCTTC
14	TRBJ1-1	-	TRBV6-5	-	CASSYSTVNTEAFF	TGTGCCAGCAGTTACTCGACAGTGAACACTGAAGCTTTCTTT
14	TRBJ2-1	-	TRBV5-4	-	CASSLVESYNEQFF	TGTGCCAGCAGCTTAGTCGAGAGCTACAATGAGCAGTTCTTC
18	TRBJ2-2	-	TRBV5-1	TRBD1	CASSLEDRGAMNTGELFF	TGCGCCAGCAGCTTGGAGGACAGGGGTGCTATGAACACCGGGGAGCTGTTTTTT
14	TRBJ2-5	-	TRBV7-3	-	CASSLSSRSETQYF	TGTGCCAGCAGCTTGTCTAGTAGGTCGGAGACCCAGTACTTC